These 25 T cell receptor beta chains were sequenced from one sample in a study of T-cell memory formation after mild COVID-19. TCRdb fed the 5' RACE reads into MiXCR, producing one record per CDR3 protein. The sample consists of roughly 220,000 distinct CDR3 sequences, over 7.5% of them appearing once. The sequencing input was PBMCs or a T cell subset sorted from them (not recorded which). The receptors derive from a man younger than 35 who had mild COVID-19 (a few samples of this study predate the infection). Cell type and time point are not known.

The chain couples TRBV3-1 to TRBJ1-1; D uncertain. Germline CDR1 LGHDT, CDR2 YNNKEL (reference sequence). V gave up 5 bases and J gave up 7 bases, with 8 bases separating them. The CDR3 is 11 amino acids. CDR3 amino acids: CASSKLDEAFF. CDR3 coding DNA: TGTGCCAGCAGCAAACTTGATGAAGCTTTCTTT.

Here the CDR3 reads CASSLQGLGHQPQHF. Here the CDR3 DNA reads TGTGCCAGCAGCCTACAGGGTCTGGGACATCAGCCCCAGCATTTT. J is TRBJ1-5 and V is TRBV2; D might be TRBD1 (6 bases). The CDR3 spans 15 residues. V was pared by 6 bases and J by 5 bases, with 17 bases between. Germline lookup yields CDR1 SNHLY and CDR2 FYNNEI.

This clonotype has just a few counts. In nucleotides, the CDR3 is TGTGCCAGCAGCTTAACGTTCCGGGGTAGCACCGGGGAGCTGTTTTTT. Translation: CASSLTFRGSTGELFF. V and J are TRBV7-3 and TRBJ2-2; possible D gene TRBD2, 5 bases. V shed 0 bases and J shed 4 bases, with 12 bases lying between them. The CDR3 is 16 amino acids. Germline V gene data show CDR1 as SGHTA and CDR2 as FQGTGA.

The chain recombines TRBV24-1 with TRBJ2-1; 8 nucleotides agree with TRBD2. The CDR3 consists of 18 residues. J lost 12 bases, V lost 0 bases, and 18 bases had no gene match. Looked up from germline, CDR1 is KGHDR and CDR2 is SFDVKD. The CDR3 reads CATSDLGSTTIGGATQFF. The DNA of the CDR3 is TGTGCCACCAGTGATTTGGGCAGTACGACTATCGGGGGGGCTACGCAGTTCTTC.

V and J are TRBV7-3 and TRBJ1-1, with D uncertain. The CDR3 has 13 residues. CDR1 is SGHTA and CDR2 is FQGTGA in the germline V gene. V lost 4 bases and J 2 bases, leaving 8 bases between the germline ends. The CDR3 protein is CASSSQKNTEAFF. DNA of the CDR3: TGTGCCAGCAGCTCTCAGAAAAACACTGAAGCTTTCTTT.

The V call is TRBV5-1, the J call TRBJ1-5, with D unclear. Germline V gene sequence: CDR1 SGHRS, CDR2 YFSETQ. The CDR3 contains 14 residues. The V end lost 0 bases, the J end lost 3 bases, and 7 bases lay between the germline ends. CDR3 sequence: CASSLESPNQPQHF. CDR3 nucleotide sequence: TGCGCCAGCAGCTTGGAATCCCCCAATCAGCCCCAGCATTTT.

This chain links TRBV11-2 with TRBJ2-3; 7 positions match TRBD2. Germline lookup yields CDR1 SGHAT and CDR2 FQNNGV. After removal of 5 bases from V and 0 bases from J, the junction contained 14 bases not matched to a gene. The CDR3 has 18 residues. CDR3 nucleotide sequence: TGTGCCAGCAGCCGGCGGCGGGGAGCGGGGTTCAGCACAGATACGCAGTATTTT. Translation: CASSRRRGAGFSTDTQYF.

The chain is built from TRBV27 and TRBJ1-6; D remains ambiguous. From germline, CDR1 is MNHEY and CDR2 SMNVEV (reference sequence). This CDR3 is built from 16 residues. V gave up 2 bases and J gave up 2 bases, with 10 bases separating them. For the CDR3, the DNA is TGTGCCAGCAGTTTAGCGCCGGTAACCTATAATTCACCCCTCCACTTT. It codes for CASSLAPVTYNSPLHF.

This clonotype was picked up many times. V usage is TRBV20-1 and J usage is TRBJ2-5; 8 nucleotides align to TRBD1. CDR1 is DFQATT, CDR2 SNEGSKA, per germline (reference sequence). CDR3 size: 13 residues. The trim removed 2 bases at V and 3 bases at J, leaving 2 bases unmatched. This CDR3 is CSARRTGKETQYF. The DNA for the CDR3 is TGCAGTGCTAGACGGACAGGGAAAGAGACCCAGTACTTC.

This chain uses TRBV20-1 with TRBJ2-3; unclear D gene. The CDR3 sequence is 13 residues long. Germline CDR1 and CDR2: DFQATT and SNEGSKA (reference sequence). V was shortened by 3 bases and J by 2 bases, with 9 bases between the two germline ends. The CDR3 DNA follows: TGCAGTGCTAGTGATCTAGTCACAGATACGCAGTATTTT. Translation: CSASDLVTDTQYF.

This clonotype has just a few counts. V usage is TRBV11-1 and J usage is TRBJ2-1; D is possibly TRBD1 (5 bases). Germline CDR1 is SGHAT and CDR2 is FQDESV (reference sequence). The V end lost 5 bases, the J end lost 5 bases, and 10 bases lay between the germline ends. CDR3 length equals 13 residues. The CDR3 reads CASSPGIDNEQFF. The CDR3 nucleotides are TGTGCCAGCAGCCCAGGGATAGACAATGAGCAGTTCTTC.

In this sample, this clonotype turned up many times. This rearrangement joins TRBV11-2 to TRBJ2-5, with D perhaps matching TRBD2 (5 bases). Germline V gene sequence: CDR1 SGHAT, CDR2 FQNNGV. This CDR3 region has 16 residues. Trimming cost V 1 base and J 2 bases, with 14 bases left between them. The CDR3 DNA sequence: TGTGCCAGCAGCTTAGTAAGACTATCGGGGCAAGAGACCCAGTACTTC. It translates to CASSLVRLSGQETQYF.

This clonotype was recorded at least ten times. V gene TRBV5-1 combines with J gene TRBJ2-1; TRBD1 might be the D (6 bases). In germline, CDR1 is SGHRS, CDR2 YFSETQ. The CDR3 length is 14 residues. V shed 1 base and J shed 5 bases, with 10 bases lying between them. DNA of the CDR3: TGCGCCAGCAGCTTGTTGTGGGACAACAATGAGCAGTTCTTC. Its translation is CASSLLWDNNEQFF.

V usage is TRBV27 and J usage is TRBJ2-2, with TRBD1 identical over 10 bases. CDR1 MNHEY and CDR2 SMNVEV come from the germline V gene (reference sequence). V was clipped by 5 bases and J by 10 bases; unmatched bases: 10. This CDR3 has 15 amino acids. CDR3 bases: TGTGCCAGCAGTCCCCGGACAGGGGGTATTGTGGAGCTGTTTTTT. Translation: CASSPRTGGIVELFF.

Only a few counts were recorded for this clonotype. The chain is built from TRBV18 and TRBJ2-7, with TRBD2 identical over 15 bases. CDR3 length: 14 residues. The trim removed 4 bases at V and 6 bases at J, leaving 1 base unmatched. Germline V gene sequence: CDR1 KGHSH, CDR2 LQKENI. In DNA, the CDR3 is TGTGCCAGCTCACAGGGACTAGCGGGAGGCGAGCAGTACTTC. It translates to CASSQGLAGGEQYF.

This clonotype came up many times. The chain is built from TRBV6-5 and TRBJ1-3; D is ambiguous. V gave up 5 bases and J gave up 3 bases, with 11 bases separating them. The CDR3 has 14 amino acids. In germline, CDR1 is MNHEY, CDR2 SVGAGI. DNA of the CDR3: TGTGCCAGCAGTCCCAGACGGGATGGAAACACCATATATTTT. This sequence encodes CASSPRRDGNTIYF.

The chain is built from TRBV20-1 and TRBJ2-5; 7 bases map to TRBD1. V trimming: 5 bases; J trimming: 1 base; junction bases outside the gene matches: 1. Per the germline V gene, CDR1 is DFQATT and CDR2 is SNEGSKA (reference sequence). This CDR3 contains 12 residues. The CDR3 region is CSAHRGQETQYF. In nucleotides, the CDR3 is TGCAGTGCTCACAGGGGCCAAGAGACCCAGTACTTC.

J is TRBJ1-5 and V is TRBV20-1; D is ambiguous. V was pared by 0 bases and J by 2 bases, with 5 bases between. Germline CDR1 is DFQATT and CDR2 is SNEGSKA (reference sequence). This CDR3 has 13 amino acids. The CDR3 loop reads CSARDHGNQPQHF. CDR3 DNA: TGCAGTGCTAGAGATCACGGCAATCAGCCCCAGCATTTT.

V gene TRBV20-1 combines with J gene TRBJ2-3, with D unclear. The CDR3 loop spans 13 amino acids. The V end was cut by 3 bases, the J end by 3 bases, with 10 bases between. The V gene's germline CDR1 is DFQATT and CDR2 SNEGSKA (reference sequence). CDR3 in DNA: TGCAGTGCTAGTATGGCTAATACAGATACGCAGTATTTT. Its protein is CSASMANTDTQYF.

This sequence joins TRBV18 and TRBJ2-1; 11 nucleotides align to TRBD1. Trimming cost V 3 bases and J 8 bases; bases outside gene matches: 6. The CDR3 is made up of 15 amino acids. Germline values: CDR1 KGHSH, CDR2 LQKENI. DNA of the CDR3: TGTGCCAGCTCACCGGGACAGGGGGGTTTATATGAGCAGTTCTTC. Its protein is CASSPGQGGLYEQFF.

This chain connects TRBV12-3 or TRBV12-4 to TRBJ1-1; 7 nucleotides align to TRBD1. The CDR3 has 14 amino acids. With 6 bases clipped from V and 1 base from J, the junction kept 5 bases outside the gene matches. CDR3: CASRAGTANTEAFF. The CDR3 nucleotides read TGTGCCAGCAGGGCCGGGACAGCGAACACTGAAGCTTTCTTT.

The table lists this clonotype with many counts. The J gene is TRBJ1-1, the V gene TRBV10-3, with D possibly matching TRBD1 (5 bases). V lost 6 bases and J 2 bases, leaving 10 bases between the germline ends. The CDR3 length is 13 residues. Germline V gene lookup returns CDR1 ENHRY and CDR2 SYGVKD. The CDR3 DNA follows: TGTGCCATCAGGGGGACGGGAAACACTGAAGCTTTCTTT. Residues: CAIRGTGNTEAFF.

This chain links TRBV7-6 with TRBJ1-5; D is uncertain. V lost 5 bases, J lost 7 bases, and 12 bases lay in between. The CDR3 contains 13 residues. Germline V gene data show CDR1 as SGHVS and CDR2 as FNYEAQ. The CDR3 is CASSATREQPQHF. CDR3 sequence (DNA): TGTGCCAGCAGCGCCACGCGTGAACAGCCCCAGCATTTT.

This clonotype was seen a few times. CDR3 amino acids: CASSPLLGGEQFF. The CDR3 DNA is TGTGCCAGCAGCCCCCTACTAGGGGGAGAGCAGTTCTTC. The rearrangement joins TRBV14 to TRBJ2-1; a possible D gene is TRBD1 (6 bases). The CDR3 is 13 amino acids. The germline V gene encodes CDR1 SGHDN and CDR2 FVKESK. V gave up 4 bases and J gave up 10 bases, with 14 bases separating them.

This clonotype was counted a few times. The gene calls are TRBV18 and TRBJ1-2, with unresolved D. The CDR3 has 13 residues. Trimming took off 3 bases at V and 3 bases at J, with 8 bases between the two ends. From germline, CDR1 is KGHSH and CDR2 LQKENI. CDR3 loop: CASSPENDYGYTF. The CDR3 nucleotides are TGTGCCAGCTCACCGGAGAACGACTATGGCTACACCTTC.